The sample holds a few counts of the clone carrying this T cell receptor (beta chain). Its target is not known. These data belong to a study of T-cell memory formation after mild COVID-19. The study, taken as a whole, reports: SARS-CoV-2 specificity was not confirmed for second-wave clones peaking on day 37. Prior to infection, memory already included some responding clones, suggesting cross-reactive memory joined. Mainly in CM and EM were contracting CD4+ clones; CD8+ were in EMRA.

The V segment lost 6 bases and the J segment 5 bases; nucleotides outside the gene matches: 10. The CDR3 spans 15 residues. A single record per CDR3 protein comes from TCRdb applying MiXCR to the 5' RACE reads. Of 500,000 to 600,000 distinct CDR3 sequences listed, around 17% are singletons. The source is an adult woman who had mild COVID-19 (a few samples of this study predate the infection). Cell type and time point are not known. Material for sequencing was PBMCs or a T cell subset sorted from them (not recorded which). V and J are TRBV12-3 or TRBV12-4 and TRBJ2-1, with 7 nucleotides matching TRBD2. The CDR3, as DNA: TGTGCCAGCAGGACCCCGGGGACTACCAACAATGAGCAGTTCTTC. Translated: CASRTPGTTNNEQFF.